The 26 T cell receptor beta chains below were found in one sample sequenced in a study of shared clonotypes between healthy human individuals. TCRdb keeps only in-frame clones here, not all; method: immunoSEQ multiplex PCR. The sample shows 2.5 million or so clones, approximately 94% of them seen only once. Input material: naive CD4+ T cells sorted from blood. Subset denoted: CD45RA+ positively selected. The receptors here all came from a man between 18 and 29 years old in good health.

This clone showed up just once. This CDR3 reads CASSIEQGLNQPQHF. The DNA of the CDR3 is TGTGCCAGTAGTATAGAACAGGGACTCAATCAGCCCCAGCATTTT. V usage is TRBV19 and J usage is TRBJ1-5; D is possibly TRBD1 (6 bases). The germline V gene has CDR1 LNHDA and CDR2 SQIVND (reference sequence). The length of the CDR3 is 15 residues. V lost 0 bases to trimming and J lost 3 bases, with 9 bases between them.

The table lists this clone with a few counts. The rearrangement joins TRBV19 to TRBJ1-5; D possibly corresponds to TRBD1 (6 bases). From germline, CDR1 is LNHDA and CDR2 SQIVND (reference sequence). V lost 2 bases to trimming and J lost 8 bases, with 16 bases between them. The CDR3 extends over 15 amino acids. This CDR3 is CASSIIRGGTEPQHF. The CDR3 coding sequence is TGTGCCAGTAGTATAATCAGGGGAGGGACGGAGCCCCAGCATTTT.

The genes are TRBV30 and TRBJ2-1, with unresolved D. Trimming took off 3 bases at V and 0 bases at J, with 12 bases between the two ends. The CDR3 runs 15 residues. The germline V gene has CDR1 GTSNPN and CDR2 SVGIG (reference sequence). CDR3 nucleotides: TGTGCCTGGAGATCTGATTCATACTCCTACAATGAGCAGTTCTTC. Translating gives CAWRSDSYSYNEQFF.

V gene TRBV10-3 combines with J gene TRBJ1-2; a possible D gene is TRBD1 (6 bases). The CDR3 covers 15 residues. Trimming stripped 0 bases from V and 4 bases from J, with 12 bases between. Germline-derived CDR1 and CDR2 are ENHRY and SYGVKD. The CDR3 reads CAISESVDSSYGYTF. The CDR3 DNA is TGTGCCATCAGTGAGTCAGTGGACAGCAGCTATGGCTACACCTTC.

The rearrangement uses TRBV5-1 and TRBJ2-5; D unresolved. CDR3 size: 14 residues. Trimming cost V 3 bases and J 1 base, with 10 bases left between them. The germline V gene encodes CDR1 SGHRS and CDR2 YFSETQ. CDR3 nucleotide sequence: TGCGCCAGCAGCTCCAGGCCAGGCCAAGAGACCCAGTACTTC. Amino acid sequence: CASSSRPGQETQYF.

The chain carries TRBV11-2 and TRBJ1-1; the match to TRBD1 covers 7 bases. V dropped 3 bases and J dropped 3; count of bases not matched to a gene: 10. This CDR3 is built from 16 residues. CDR1 and CDR2 (germline): SGHAT, FQNNGV. As DNA, the CDR3 is TGTGCCAGCAGCTTCCAGGGGGGGAGAGGTTACACTGAAGCTTTCTTT. It encodes CASSFQGGRGYTEAFF.

The chain couples TRBV10-3 to TRBJ2-1; TRBD2 aligns across 13 bases. The CDR3 spans 14 residues. Germline assignment: CDR1 ENHRY and CDR2 SYGVKD. With 7 bases clipped from V and 9 bases from J, the junction kept 6 bases outside the gene matches. The CDR3 is CAITPGLAGSEQFF. As DNA, the CDR3 is TGTGCCATCACCCCGGGACTAGCGGGAAGTGAGCAGTTCTTC.

The chain is built from TRBV7-2 and TRBJ2-1, with 8 bases matching TRBD2. The V segment lost 5 bases and the J segment 0 bases; nucleotides outside the gene matches: 6. CDR3 size: 16 residues. CDR1 is SGHTA and CDR2 is FQGNSA in the germline V gene. The CDR3 DNA reads as TGTGCCAGCAGCACCTTAGCGGGACTCTCCTACAATGAGCAGTTCTTC. Translated: CASSTLAGLSYNEQFF. Full variable domain (remainder filled in from reference TRBV7-2 and TRBJ2-1): GAGVSQSPSNKVTEKGKDVELRCDPISGHTALYWYRQSLGQGLEFLIYFQGNSAPDKSGLPSDRFSAERTGGSVSTLTIQRTQQEDSAVYLCASSTLAGLSYNEQFFGPGTRLTVL.

As concerns this clone: Other nucleotide sequences in the sample specify the same CDR3. V gene TRBV12-5 combines with J gene TRBJ1-5; D is unclear. The CDR3 loop spans 13 amino acids. V shed 1 base and J shed 0 bases, with 1 base lying between them. Germline V CDR1 and CDR2: LGHNT, FRNRAP. The CDR3 nucleotides read TGTGCTAGTGGTTTGGGTAGCAATCAGCCCCAGCATTTT. Its protein is CASGLGSNQPQHF.

The chain is built from TRBV29-1 and TRBJ1-2; D is possibly TRBD1 (5 bases). V lost 4 bases and J 3 bases, leaving 9 bases between the germline ends. Germline CDR1 reads SQVTM; CDR2 reads ANQGSEA. The CDR3 runs 12 residues. The CDR3 loop is CSVVSGYYGYTF. The DNA for the CDR3 is TGCAGCGTTGTATCAGGGTACTATGGCTACACCTTC.

This chain connects TRBV27 to TRBJ1-1; tentatively, D is TRBD1 (6 bases). The CDR3 spans 14 residues. The V and J ends lost 6 bases and 0 bases respectively, with 11 bases between them. Per germline, CDR1 MNHEY and CDR2 SMNVEV (reference sequence). In DNA form, the CDR3 reads TGTGCCAGCAGGATCAGGGGAATGAACACTGAAGCTTTCTTT. Translating it yields CASRIRGMNTEAFF.

The rearrangement uses TRBV29-1 and TRBJ2-1; D is perhaps TRBD1 (6 bases). CDR3 length: 15 residues. The germline V gene has CDR1 SQVTM and CDR2 ANQGSEA. V lost 6 bases and J lost 0, with 15 bases in between. CDR3 in amino acids: CSVQGTGNSYNEQFF. The DNA for the CDR3 is TGCAGCGTCCAGGGAACAGGGAACTCCTACAATGAGCAGTTCTTC.

The genes are TRBV7-9 and TRBJ1-5, with a tentative D call TRBD1 (5 bases). Germline CDR1 SEHNR, CDR2 FQNEAQ (reference sequence). The CDR3 runs 16 residues. The ends were cut back, 3 bases at V and 0 bases at J, with 12 bases in the middle. CDR3 sequence reads: CASSFRGRDSNQPQHF. The CDR3 coding sequence is TGTGCCAGCAGCTTTAGGGGCAGGGATAGCAATCAGCCCCAGCATTTT.

This clone was seen a few times. The chain is built from TRBV30 and TRBJ1-1; the D is unclear. Germline assignment: CDR1 GTSNPN and CDR2 SVGIG (reference sequence). The V end was cut by 6 bases, the J end by 5 bases, with 10 bases between. This CDR3 is built from 11 residues. The CDR3 sequence is CACAQDTEAFF. The DNA of the CDR3 is TGTGCCTGCGCCCAGGATACTGAAGCTTTCTTT.

V is TRBV7-2 and J is TRBJ2-7; 7 bases map to TRBD1. Unmatched junction bases numbered 6, after V lost 1 base and J lost 3 bases. CDR3 length: 15 residues. CDR1 is SGHTA, CDR2 FQGNSA, per germline. This CDR3 reads CASSLDGQVGYEQYF. As DNA, the CDR3 is TGTGCCAGCAGCTTAGATGGACAGGTCGGCTACGAGCAGTACTTC.

CDR3 in DNA: TGTGCCAGCGGCCGAGGGACAGGGGGCTTCGACGAGCAGTACTTC. This sequence encodes CASGRGTGGFDEQYF. The chain employs TRBV27 and TRBJ2-7; 12 bases fit TRBD1. Trimming took 8 bases from V and 5 from J; bases not matched to a gene: 10. This CDR3 spans 15 amino acids. Germline V CDR1 and CDR2: MNHEY, SMNVEV (reference sequence).

The sample holds a few counts of this clone. The chain has TRBV18 and TRBJ1-2, with unresolved D. CDR1 is KGHSH and CDR2 is LQKENI in the germline V gene. Trimming shortened V by 1 base and J by 8 bases, and 11 bases separated the two germline ends. The CDR3 runs to 13 residues. As DNA, the CDR3 is TGTGCCAGCTCACCACTTATAGATGACGGCTACACCTTC. Amino acid sequence: CASSPLIDDGYTF.

This clone was observed once. This chain connects TRBV7-2 to TRBJ2-7, with D possibly being TRBD2 (5 bases). Germline V gene data show CDR1 as SGHTA and CDR2 as FQGNSA. With 7 bases removed from V and 7 bases from J, the gap between germline ends came to 17 bases. This CDR3 region has 13 residues. CDR3 region: CASTKGAGEEQYF. Written as DNA, the CDR3 is TGTGCCAGCACCAAGGGAGCCGGGGAAGAGCAGTACTTC.

The chain has TRBV7-8 and TRBJ1-4, with D uncertain. Germline assignment: CDR1 SGHVS and CDR2 FQNEAQ. The CDR3 is made up of 21 amino acids. V was trimmed by 3 bases and J by 5 bases, leaving 31 bases between them. CDR3 DNA sequence: TGTGCCAGCAGCTTTTTCTCTTTGGTGTCTTCTCGCGGACGGGAAAATGAAAAACTGTTTTTT. Residues: CASSFFSLVSSRGRENEKLFF.

As regards this clone: This CDR3 is also generated by other DNA sequences in the sample. The chain joins TRBV18 to TRBJ1-5; 10 bases line up with TRBD1. This CDR3 is built from 15 residues. Looked up from germline, CDR1 is KGHSH and CDR2 is LQKENI. V dropped 5 bases and J dropped 4; count of bases not matched to a gene: 5. The CDR3 DNA is TGTGCCAGCTCAACCGGGACAGGGGTGAATCAGCCCCAGCATTTT. Protein: CASSTGTGVNQPQHF. Combining the CDR3 with reference TRBV18 and TRBJ1-5 gives the whole variable domain NAGVMQNPRHLVRRRGQEARLRCSPMKGHSHVYWYRQLPEEGLKFMVYLQKENIIDESGMPKERFSAEFPKEGPSILRIQQVVRGDSAAYFCASSTGTGVNQPQHFGDGTRLSIL.

The chain employs TRBV19 and TRBJ1-2; D may be TRBD1 (6 bases). Trimming removed 5 bases at V and 5 bases at J, with 12 bases between. The CDR3 totals 13 residues. Germline CDR1 reads LNHDA; CDR2 reads SQIVND (reference sequence). The CDR3 nucleotides read TGTGCCAGTAGTCCAGGAGGACAGTATGGCTACACCTTC. This sequence encodes CASSPGGQYGYTF.

The chain couples TRBV6-1 to TRBJ2-1; TRBD1 might be the D (5 bases). V gave up 5 bases and J gave up 0 bases, with 8 bases separating them. Per germline, CDR1 MNHNS and CDR2 SASEGT. CDR3 size: 14 residues. The CDR3 protein is CASSQTVSYNEQFF. CDR3 sequence (DNA): TGTGCCAGCAGTCAGACAGTCTCCTACAATGAGCAGTTCTTC.

The chain carries TRBV6-5 and TRBJ2-1; a weak D match, TRBD2 (6 bases). Trimming removed 6 bases from V and 2 bases from J, with 14 bases in between. CDR1 is MNHEY, CDR2 SVGAGI, per germline. CDR3 length: 15 residues. This chain's CDR3 is CASRHNGSPYNEQFF. CDR3 DNA: TGTGCCAGCAGACATAACGGGAGCCCCTACAATGAGCAGTTCTTC.

The chain carries TRBV5-1 and TRBJ2-6; no firm D call. The germline gives CDR1 SGHRS, CDR2 YFSETQ. V shed 0 bases and J shed 8 bases, with 15 bases lying between them. This CDR3 region has 16 residues. The CDR3 sequence: CASSLEAALVSNVLTF. The CDR3, as DNA: TGCGCCAGCAGCTTGGAGGCGGCTTTGGTATCCAACGTCCTGACTTTC.

The chain has TRBV6-4 and TRBJ2-3; D unclear. V lost 5 bases, J lost 1 base, and 7 bases lay in between. The V gene's germline CDR1 is MRHNA and CDR2 SNTAGT. The CDR3 is 13 residues long. As DNA, the CDR3 is TGTGCCAGCAGTCCAAGGGGCACAGATACGCAGTATTTT. Encoded protein: CASSPRGTDTQYF.

This chain links TRBV10-3 with TRBJ2-7; 7 bases fit TRBD2. Germline values: CDR1 ENHRY, CDR2 SYGVKD. The CDR3 is made up of 15 amino acids. The J segment lost 5 bases and the V segment lost 1 base, leaving 8 bases of the junction unmatched. CDR3 nucleotides: TGTGCCATCAGTGAGTTGCTTAGCGGGTCCGACGAGCAGTACTTC. Its protein is CAISELLSGSDEQYF.